This T cell receptor beta chain was obtained from a study of blood T cell repertoires in COVID-19. With V trimmed by 3 bases and J by 7 bases, 6 bases remained unmatched. Per the germline V gene, CDR1 is KGHSH and CDR2 is LQKENI. This CDR3 is built from 14 residues. TCRdb's copy holds only in-frame clones and misses some; the assay was immunoSEQ multiplex PCR. There are over 150,000 clones in the sample; 80% occur only once, and around 3.7% lies in the top ten. This clone was observed once. Cohort 3 recovery required two negative PCRs, clearance, or symptom resolution. Sequencing input: PBMCs or T cells enriched from blood (not recorded which). This clonotype was sampled from a woman aged 55-70 years who had recovered from COVID-19. The chain recombines TRBV18 with TRBJ1-2; 9 nucleotides align to TRBD1. CDR3 nucleotides: TGTGCCAGCTCACCGGGACAGGGAAGGTCTGGCTACACCTTC. This encodes CASSPGQGRSGYTF.